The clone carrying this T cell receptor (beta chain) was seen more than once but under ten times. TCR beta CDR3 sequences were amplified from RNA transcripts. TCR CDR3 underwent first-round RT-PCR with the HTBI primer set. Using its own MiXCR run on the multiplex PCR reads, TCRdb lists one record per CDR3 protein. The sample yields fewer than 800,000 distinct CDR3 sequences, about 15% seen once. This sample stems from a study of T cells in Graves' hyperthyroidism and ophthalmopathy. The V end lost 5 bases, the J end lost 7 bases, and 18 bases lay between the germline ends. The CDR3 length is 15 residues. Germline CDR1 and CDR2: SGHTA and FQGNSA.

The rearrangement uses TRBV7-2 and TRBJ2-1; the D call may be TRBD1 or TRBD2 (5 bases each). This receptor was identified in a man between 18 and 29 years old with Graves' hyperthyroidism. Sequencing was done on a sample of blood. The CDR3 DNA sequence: TGTGCCAGCAGCCTCCGGATAGCGCCAGGGAATGAGCAGTTCTTC. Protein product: CASSLRIAPGNEQFF.